The rows below give T cell receptor beta chains drawn from one sample of a study of patients and donors after allogeneic stem cell transplantation. TCRdb reprocessed the RT-PCR reads via MiXCR and lists one record per CDR3 protein. The table lists 40,000 to 45,000 distinct CDR3 sequences, over 25% of them singletons. The sequenced sample consisted of blood, either unsorted or a sorted T cell fraction (not recorded which). Receptor source: a human donor who was either an allogeneic HSCT recipient or a stem cell or donor lymphocyte infusion donor (not recorded which). It is not recorded whose cells these are; they may come from a transplant donor. CDR3s include the opening cysteine and the closing phenylalanine or tryptophan. A D gene is named only where the DNA matches it firmly. Size values are once, few and many counts, or a class for expanded clones, and some rows have none.

clone size | D gene | J gene | V gene | CDR3 DNA | CDR3 protein
- | TRBD2 | TRBJ2-5 | TRBV14 | TGTGCCAGCAGCCACTCCTGGACTAGGGGAGAGACCCAGTACTTC | CASSHSWTRGETQYF
- | - | TRBJ2-1 | TRBV15 | TGTGCCACCAGCTGGACCGGGGGTCCTTACAATGAGCAGTTCTTC | CATSWTGGPYNEQFF
- | - | TRBJ1-6 | TRBV5-1 | TGCGCCAGCAGCTCGGAGTATAATTCACCCCTCCACTTT | CASSSEYNSPLHF
- | - | TRBJ1-1 | TRBV28 | TGTGCCAGCAGTCCGAGGAAGTACCGGGTCGGAGAGGGGAGCACTGAAGCTTTCTTT | CASSPRKYRVGEGSTEAFF
few | - | TRBJ1-1 | TRBV12-3/TRBV12-4 | TGTGCCAGCAGTTTAACCCTCCACAGAGGTATCCCTGAAGCTTTCTTT | CASSLTLHRGIPEAFF
- | TRBD1 | TRBJ1-2 | TRBV12-3/TRBV12-4 | TGTGCCAGCAGTCCCGGACAGGGAGACTATGGCTACACCTTC | CASSPGQGDYGYTF
few | - | TRBJ2-2 | TRBV4-1 | TGCGCCAGCAGCCAAGGGGTGGGGAGCTCGGGCCGCGGGGAGCTGTTTTTT | CASSQGVGSSGRGELFF
many | TRBD2 | TRBJ2-7 | TRBV6-5 | TGTGCCAGCAGTTCACTCCGTTTCAGCGGGACGCCCTACGAGCAGTACTTC | CASSSLRFSGTPYEQYF
few | TRBD2 | TRBJ2-1 | TRBV6-2/TRBV6-3 | TGTGCCAGCACTGCGGGAGTCGTTAGGAATGAGCAGTTCTTC | CASTAGVVRNEQFF
many | TRBD1 | TRBJ2-7 | TRBV29-1 | TGCAGCGTTGGTGGACAGGGGAGAAACGAGCAGTACTTC | CSVGGQGRNEQYF